This T cell receptor beta chain derives from a study of cytomegalovirus exposure and HLA in healthy donors. The primer mix had 60 Vbeta and 13 Jbeta primers. The method was immunoSEQ multiplex PCR; TCRdb's version includes in-frame clones alone and lacks a portion of them. The table lists 95,000 to 130,000 clones, 70% to 75% of them singletons, with 1.6% in the top ten. Germline lookup yields CDR1 SGHVS and CDR2 FNYEAQ. J gave up 6 bases and V 5 bases, and 7 bases lay outside the gene matches. This CDR3 contains 14 residues. This chain connects TRBV7-6 to TRBJ2-3, with 8 bases fitting TRBD2. The specimen sequenced was PBMCs. The clonotype was recovered from a woman aged 18-29 years in good health and CMV-seronegative. As DNA, the CDR3 is TGTGCCAGCAGCGACGGACTAGCCCGGGATACGCAGTATTTT. Its translation: CASSDGLARDTQYF.